These 25 T cell receptor beta chains originate from one sample sequenced in a study of T cell changes during pregnancy in multiple sclerosis. Sequencing used immunoSEQ multiplex PCR; TCRdb keeps in-frame clones, though not all of them. The profile shows some 38,000 clones, around 90% of them singletons. Sequenced material: CD8+ T cells from peripheral blood mononuclear cells, taken after pregnancy. Source of these receptors: a female donor with multiple sclerosis, enrolled in a pregnancy study.

This chain links TRBV10-3 with TRBJ2-3; D is possibly TRBD1 or TRBD2 (9 bases each). V was pared by 5 bases and J by 1 base, with 25 bases between. The CDR3 is 19 amino acids. Germline V gives CDR1 ENHRY, CDR2 SYGVKD. The CDR3 nucleotides are TGTGCCATCAGTCCCTCGACAGGGGGAGGGACTAGCCGCACAGATACGCAGTATTTT. It codes for CAISPSTGGGTSRTDTQYF.

The rearrangement links TRBV7-9 to TRBJ1-3; the D gene is possibly TRBD1 (6 bases). The CDR3 is 17 amino acids. Germline CDR1 SEHNR, CDR2 FQNEAQ (reference sequence). The V end was cut by 5 bases, the J end by 5 bases, with 22 bases between. The DNA of the CDR3 is TGTGCCAGCAGCCCTATCGATTACAGGGCGAAGCGAAACACCATATATTTT. Translated, it gives CASSPIDYRAKRNTIYF.

The chain links TRBV7-9 to TRBJ2-7; 7 bases fit TRBD1. Germline assignment: CDR1 SEHNR and CDR2 FQNEAQ (reference sequence). The J segment lost 1 base and the V segment lost 5 bases, leaving 8 bases of the junction unmatched. CDR3 length equals 15 residues. CDR3: CASSVPGQPSYEQYF. The CDR3 region has the DNA TGTGCCAGCAGCGTTCCGGGACAGCCTTCCTACGAGCAGTACTTC.

This clone appeared many times. The rearrangement links TRBV16 to TRBJ2-7; D perhaps matches TRBD1 (6 bases). V was pared by 6 bases and J by 2 bases, with 17 bases between. Germline V CDR1 and CDR2: KGHSY, FQNENV. The CDR3 spans 15 residues. The CDR3 region has the DNA TGTGCCAGCAGAAGTTCAGGGGTCCCTCCCTACGAGCAGTACTTC. This translates into CASRSSGVPPYEQYF.

The V gene is TRBV21-1, the J gene TRBJ2-5; TRBD2, the table's D call, was not compared with the DNA. TRBV21-1 corresponds to a pseudogene. CDR3 length: 18 residues. CDR3 coding DNA: TGTGCCAGCAGCAAAGGTCCCCTAGCGGGGGGATCAGTTGAGACCCAGTACTTC. Its protein is CASSKGPLAGGSVETQYF.

Only one count was recorded for this clone. This rearrangement joins TRBV11-3 to TRBJ2-2; TRBD2 aligns across 8 bases. The CDR3 consists of 16 residues. The germline V gene has CDR1 SGHNT and CDR2 YENEEA. J lost 7 bases, V lost 5 bases, and 12 bases had no gene match. CDR3 sequence reads: CASSPRRGGQVGELFF. The DNA for the CDR3 is TGTGCCAGCAGCCCCCGCCGGGGGGGGCAAGTCGGGGAGCTGTTTTTT.

The V call is TRBV2, the J call TRBJ2-1; D is unclear. Germline lookup yields CDR1 SNHLY and CDR2 FYNNEI. Trimming cost V 9 bases and J 6 bases, with 6 bases left between them. The CDR3 has 10 residues. The CDR3 protein is CASISNEQFF. The CDR3 DNA is TGTGCCAGTATCAGCAATGAGCAGTTCTTC.

This chain joins TRBV7-8 and TRBJ2-1, with TRBD2 matching over 9 bases. Germline loops: CDR1 SGHVS, CDR2 FQNEAQ. V was clipped by 1 base and J by 7 bases; unmatched bases: 5. The CDR3 runs to 15 residues. The CDR3 loop reads CASSLGRLAANEQFF. The CDR3 DNA sequence: TGTGCCAGCAGCTTAGGTCGACTAGCGGCAAATGAGCAGTTCTTC.

This clone came up once. This rearrangement joins TRBV19 to TRBJ2-1; maybe TRBD2 (5 bases). CDR1 and CDR2 (germline): LNHDA, SQIVND (reference sequence). This CDR3 has 14 amino acids. The ends were cut back, 6 bases at V and 0 bases at J, with 9 bases in the middle. CDR3 DNA sequence: TGTGCCAGTAGGGAGCGGAGCTCCTACAATGAGCAGTTCTTC. Its translation is CASRERSSYNEQFF.

The chain uses TRBV4-1 and TRBJ2-1; 8 bases are a match to TRBD2. Germline loops: CDR1 MGHRA, CDR2 YSYEKL. V lost 0 bases to trimming and J lost 2 bases; unmatched junction nucleotides: 6. The CDR3 extends over 17 amino acids. DNA for the CDR3: TGCGCCAGCAGCCAAGATCGGAGCGGGGGTGCCTACAATGAGCAGTTCTTC. Protein: CASSQDRSGGAYNEQFF.

DNA for the CDR3: TGTGCCAGTAGTTCAGCGGGAGGCGAGCAGTACTTC. Encoded protein: CASSSAGGEQYF. V and J are TRBV19 and TRBJ2-7, with 9 bases fitting TRBD2. CDR3 size: 12 residues. The germline CDR1 and CDR2 sequences are LNHDA and SQIVND (reference sequence). V gave up 5 bases and J gave up 6 bases; unmatched junction bases: 2.

The V call is TRBV5-1, the J call TRBJ2-7; possibly TRBD2 for D (6 bases). Germline CDR1 is SGHRS and CDR2 is YFSETQ. There are 17 residues in the CDR3. V was trimmed by 4 bases and J by 0 bases, leaving 20 bases between them. DNA of the CDR3: TGCGCCAGCAGCCCACTAGGCGTGGCGGGGAGCTCCTACGAGCAGTACTTC. It is translated as CASSPLGVAGSSYEQYF.

The chain joins TRBV29-1 to TRBJ2-4; TRBD1 matches at 10 bases. V was clipped by 5 bases and J by 4 bases; unmatched bases: 14. The CDR3 contains 17 residues. Per germline, CDR1 SQVTM and CDR2 ANQGSEA. CDR3 amino acids: CSVIERSRDRGKNIQYF. CDR3 nucleotide sequence: TGCAGCGTTATTGAGAGGTCCCGGGACAGGGGAAAAAACATTCAGTACTTC.

The chain couples TRBV5-6 to TRBJ2-7; 7 bases match TRBD1. This CDR3 has 14 residues. V trimming: 5 bases; J trimming: 2 bases; junction bases outside the gene matches: 7. Germline values: CDR1 SGHDT, CDR2 YYEEEE. CDR3 protein: CASSAGQVPYEQYF. CDR3 DNA sequence: TGTGCCAGCAGTGCCGGACAGGTTCCCTACGAGCAGTACTTC.

CDR3 sequence: CASNSAGENTDTQYF. The CDR3 nucleotides are TGCGCCAGCAATTCGGCAGGGGAGAACACAGATACGCAGTATTTT. The rearrangement links TRBV5-1 to TRBJ2-3; D is perhaps TRBD1 (6 bases). This CDR3 comprises 15 residues. Germline V gene data show CDR1 as SGHRS and CDR2 as YFSETQ. With 6 bases removed from V and 2 bases from J, the gap between germline ends came to 16 bases.

This sequence joins TRBV7-3 and TRBJ2-5; D is unresolved. This CDR3 spans 13 amino acids. V lost 2 bases and J 4 bases, leaving 8 bases between the germline ends. Germline V gene sequence: CDR1 SGHTA, CDR2 FQGTGA. Here the CDR3 DNA reads TGTGCCAGCAGCTTATCGGTACGAGAGACCCAGTACTTC. It translates to CASSLSVRETQYF.

The chain combines TRBV27 with TRBJ2-6; D is unclear. CDR1 and CDR2 (germline): MNHEY, SMNVEV (reference sequence). V was clipped by 6 bases and J by 0 bases, with 18 bases between them. The CDR3 consists of 18 residues. CDR3 coding DNA: TGTGCCAGCAGGGGCCCCATCCCCAACAGCTCTGGGGCCAACGTCCTGACTTTC. This gives the protein CASRGPIPNSSGANVLTF.

CDR3 region: CASSFGLAEYNEQFF. CDR3 in DNA: TGTGCCAGCAGCTTCGGACTAGCGGAATACAATGAGCAGTTCTTC. This chain links TRBV7-3 with TRBJ2-1, with 10 bases fitting TRBD2. The CDR3 covers 15 residues. The V and J ends lost 3 bases and 4 bases, in that order; junction bases with no gene match: 3. Germline V lookup: CDR1 SGHTA, CDR2 FQGTGA. Filled out from reference TRBV7-3 and TRBJ2-1, the complete variable domain reads GAGVSQTPSNKVTEKGKYVELRCDPISGHTALYWYRQSLGQGPEFLIYFQGTGAADDSGLPNDRFFAVRPEGSVSTLKIQRTERGDSAVYLCASSFGLAEYNEQFFGPGTRLTVL.

The chain employs TRBV2 and TRBJ2-7; TRBD1 matches 8 bases. V lost 6 bases to trimming and J lost 0 bases; unmatched junction nucleotides: 16. This CDR3 has 18 amino acids. Germline V CDR1 and CDR2: SNHLY, FYNNEI. CDR3 residues: CASRKWTGRGRSSYEQYF. Here the CDR3 DNA reads TGTGCCAGCAGGAAATGGACAGGGCGCGGTCGGAGCTCCTACGAGCAGTACTTC.

The CDR3 sequence is CASSSGGGEKLFF. CDR3 nucleotide sequence: TGCGCCAGCAGCTCGGGAGGTGGAGAAAAACTGTTTTTT. The chain is built from TRBV5-1 and TRBJ1-4; D is undetermined. CDR1 is SGHRS, CDR2 YFSETQ, per germline. The length of the CDR3 is 13 residues. Trimming took off 3 bases at V and 8 bases at J, with 11 bases between the two ends.

The chain recombines TRBV2 with TRBJ2-5; D remains ambiguous. The V and J ends lost 2 bases and 5 bases respectively, with 12 bases between them. The CDR3 length is 14 residues. Germline V gene lookup returns CDR1 SNHLY and CDR2 FYNNEI. The CDR3 DNA follows: TGTGCCAGCAGTGAAACAGAGAGTGGCGAGACCCAGTACTTC. Amino acid sequence: CASSETESGETQYF.

The chain joins TRBV27 to TRBJ1-2, with D possibly TRBD1 on 6 matching bases. V dropped 5 bases and J dropped 4 bases, with 11 bases sitting between them. The CDR3 runs to 13 residues. Germline V gene data show CDR1 as MNHEY and CDR2 as SMNVEV (reference sequence). The chain's CDR3 is CASSPPGAYGYTF. As DNA, the CDR3 is TGTGCCAGCAGTCCCCCAGGGGCCTATGGCTACACCTTC.

This clone was seen a single time. The V gene is TRBV4-2, the J gene TRBJ1-1; D not resolved. Germline CDR1 and CDR2: LGHNA and YNFKEQ. The length of the CDR3 is 13 residues. Trimming shortened V by 4 bases and J by 0 bases, and 6 bases separated the two germline ends. The CDR3 loop reads CASSPSLNTEAFF. CDR3 coding DNA: TGTGCCAGCAGCCCCTCCCTGAACACTGAAGCTTTCTTT.

This chain joins TRBV12-5 and TRBJ1-1, with D perhaps matching TRBD1 (6 bases). This CDR3 is 14 amino acids long. V was trimmed by 4 bases and J by 5 bases, leaving 14 bases between them. Germline CDR1 reads LGHNT; CDR2 reads FRNRAP. The CDR3 reads CASGSGTPKTEAFF. The DNA of the CDR3 is TGTGCTAGTGGTTCTGGGACACCTAAAACTGAAGCTTTCTTT.

The chain links TRBV10-3 to TRBJ2-7; D is unresolved. CDR1 is ENHRY, CDR2 SYGVKD, per germline. Trimming took 2 bases from V and 2 from J, leaving 10 bases between them. This CDR3 has 14 amino acids. CDR3 amino acids: CAISEESRPYEQYF. CDR3 nucleotide sequence: TGTGCCATCAGTGAGGAGTCGAGGCCCTACGAGCAGTACTTC.